The 27 T cell receptor beta chains given below trace back to one sample, sequenced in a study of Ad26.COV2.S vaccination and SARS-CoV-2 variants. As for treatment: around 19 received Ad26.COV2.S at low or high dose, single or two shots; roughly 5 received placebo; per-sample allocation not given. The samples date from day 63 after the first vaccine or placebo injection. The protocol was immunoSEQ multiplex PCR, while the TCRdb copy is restricted to in-frame clones and leaves out a portion. The sample yields 400,000 to 450,000 clones, 75% to 95% seen once. The sequencing used peripheral blood, collected in a trial of Ad26.COV2.S vaccine versus placebo. These TCRs come from a person between 18 and 59 years old who received the Ad26.COV2.S COVID-19 vaccine or a placebo.

The chain combines TRBV7-9 with TRBJ2-1, with 12 bases that match TRBD2. Germline V gives CDR1 SEHNR, CDR2 FQNEAQ (reference sequence). There are 16 residues in the CDR3. Trimming cost V 0 bases and J 11 bases; bases outside gene matches: 8. CDR3 protein: CASSLAPGLAGPKQFF. Here the CDR3 DNA reads TGTGCCAGCAGCTTAGCTCCGGGACTAGCGGGCCCCAAGCAGTTCTTC.

This chain uses TRBV3-1 (or the pseudogene TRBV3-2) with TRBJ1-4, with 9 nucleotides matching TRBD1. The V gene's germline CDR1 is LGHDT and CDR2 YNNKEL (reference sequence). V shed 4 bases and J 7 bases; nucleotides not matched to a gene: 7. The CDR3 extends over 15 amino acids. As DNA, the CDR3 is TGTGCCAGCAGCCCCTTGACAGGGGGGACTGAAAAACTGTTTTTT. As protein: CASSPLTGGTEKLFF.

CDR3 DNA sequence: TGTGCCAGCAGCGTATCTAGCGGAAACTACGAGCAGTACTTC. It yields the protein CASSVSSGNYEQYF. The chain carries TRBV9 and TRBJ2-7; 7 bases line up with TRBD2. V was pared by 1 base and J by 3 bases, with 4 bases of the junction left unmatched. The CDR3 is made up of 14 amino acids. Looked up from germline, CDR1 is SGDLS and CDR2 is YYNGEE.

This chain connects TRBV28 to TRBJ2-5, with TRBD1 matching over 7 bases. Looked up from germline, CDR1 is MDHEN and CDR2 is SYDVKM. The CDR3 contains 15 residues. The ends lost 6 bases at V and 1 base at J; junction bases unmatched: 8. The CDR3 loop is CASRSPGQIQETQYF. CDR3 bases: TGTGCCAGCAGAAGCCCGGGACAGATCCAAGAGACCCAGTACTTC.

As to this clone: Distinct nucleotide sequences in the sample also encode this CDR3. This chain links TRBV5-4 with TRBJ2-1; the D is unclear. Germline V lookup: CDR1 SGHNT, CDR2 YYREEE (reference sequence). V was shortened by 0 bases and J by 7 bases, with 8 bases between the two germline ends. The CDR3 runs 13 residues. The CDR3 DNA sequence: TGTGCCAGCAGCTTGGTGGGTGGTAATGAGCAGTTCTTC. Translating it yields CASSLVGGNEQFF.

In regard to this clone: Other nucleotide sequences in the sample specify the same CDR3. V is TRBV6-5 and J is TRBJ1-1; the D gene is possibly TRBD1 (5 bases). Germline V gene sequence: CDR1 MNHEY, CDR2 SVGAGI. V was pared by 0 bases and J by 4 bases, with 9 bases between. The CDR3 covers 14 residues. As DNA, the CDR3 is TGTGCCAGCAGTTACTCGGGGGGGGGCACTGAAGCTTTCTTT. It encodes CASSYSGGGTEAFF.

This clone was recorded once. The chain couples TRBV10-1 to TRBJ2-5, with D perhaps matching TRBD1 (5 bases). Trimming took off 3 bases at V and 4 bases at J, with 12 bases between the two ends. CDR3 length: 14 residues. The germline CDR1 and CDR2 sequences are WNHNN and SYGVQD (reference sequence). The CDR3 DNA reads TGCGCCAGCAGTGATGAAGGGGCTGGAGAGACCCAGTACTTC. Encoded protein: CASSDEGAGETQYF.

The chain employs TRBV29-1 and TRBJ2-1, with 7 bases fitting TRBD2. With 0 bases clipped from V and 0 bases from J, the junction kept 5 bases outside the gene matches. Per germline, CDR1 SQVTM and CDR2 ANQGSEA. The CDR3 covers 16 residues. This CDR3 reads CSVEDRGGSSYNEQFF. CDR3 coding DNA: TGCAGCGTTGAAGATCGGGGCGGGAGCTCCTACAATGAGCAGTTCTTC.

On this clone: The identical CDR3 is also encoded by other nucleotide sequences in the sample. This chain joins TRBV27 and TRBJ1-5; D is uncertain. Germline loops: CDR1 MNHEY, CDR2 SMNVEV (reference sequence). This CDR3 is 12 amino acids long. V was trimmed by 3 bases and J by 7 bases, leaving 7 bases between them. The CDR3 is CASSFSGQPQHF. The CDR3 DNA reads as TGTGCCAGCAGTTTCTCGGGGCAGCCCCAGCATTTT.

This sequence joins TRBV2 and TRBJ2-7; 8 bases are shared with TRBD1. V lost 6 bases, J lost 0 bases, and 7 bases stayed unmatched. The length of the CDR3 is 15 residues. Germline V CDR1 and CDR2: SNHLY, FYNNEI. CDR3 DNA: TGTGCCAGCAGCGACAGGGGCCTCCACTCCTACGAGCAGTACTTC. Its protein is CASSDRGLHSYEQYF.

This chain joins TRBV4-1 and TRBJ2-3, with 13 bases identical to TRBD2. This CDR3 has 16 amino acids. V shed 2 bases, J shed 7 bases, and the junction held 6 bases outside the gene matches. Looked up from germline, CDR1 is MGHRA and CDR2 is YSYEKL. CDR3 region: CASSQQLAGGLNTQYF. The CDR3 DNA is TGCGCCAGCAGCCAACAACTAGCGGGAGGGCTAAATACGCAGTATTTT.

The J gene is TRBJ1-2, the V gene TRBV2, with unresolved D. Germline V lookup: CDR1 SNHLY, CDR2 FYNNEI. V lost 3 bases to trimming and J lost 5 bases, with 10 bases between them. The CDR3 spans 13 residues. The CDR3 bases are TGTGCCAGCAGTGATGGTCTAGTATATGGCTACACCTTC. The encoded protein is CASSDGLVYGYTF. The whole variable domain, remainder taken from reference TRBV2 and TRBJ1-2, is EPEVTQTPSHQVTQMGQEVILRCVPISNHLYFYWYRQILGQKVEFLVSFYNNEISEKSEIFDDQFSVERPDGSNFTLKIRSTKLEDSAMYFCASSDGLVYGYTFGSGTRLTVV.

This chain uses TRBV12-5 with TRBJ2-7, with 7 bases fitting TRBD2. This CDR3 region has 16 residues. Germline assignment: CDR1 LGHNT and CDR2 FRNRAP. The junction had 11 bases not matched to a gene; V was cut back by 2 bases and J by 4 bases. CDR3 sequence reads: CASGLSTSERFYEQYF. Written as DNA, the CDR3 is TGTGCTAGTGGTTTGTCAACTAGCGAGCGGTTTTACGAGCAGTACTTC.

The chain recombines TRBV7-6 with TRBJ2-6; 7 nucleotides match TRBD1. The V and J ends lost 3 bases and 2 bases, in that order; junction bases with no gene match: 4. CDR3 size: 16 residues. Germline lookup yields CDR1 SGHVS and CDR2 FNYEAQ. CDR3 loop: CASSLTGFTGANVLTF. CDR3 nucleotides: TGTGCCAGCAGCTTGACAGGGTTTACTGGGGCCAACGTCCTGACTTTC.

This clone was found a few times. This rearrangement joins TRBV5-4 to TRBJ2-2; 7 bases are shared with TRBD1. J lost 5 bases, V lost 3 bases, and 13 bases had no gene match. The length of the CDR3 is 17 residues. The germline CDR1 and CDR2 sequences are SGHNT and YYREEE (reference sequence). The CDR3 DNA reads as TGTGCCAGCAGCTCTCTACAGGGGATGGGTGGTACCGGGGAGCTGTTTTTT. Amino acid sequence: CASSSLQGMGGTGELFF.

The chain has TRBV11-2 and TRBJ2-1, with TRBD2 matching over 7 bases. J gave up 3 bases and V 1 base, and 3 bases lay outside the gene matches. Germline V gene data show CDR1 as SGHAT and CDR2 as FQNNGV. The CDR3 covers 15 residues. CDR3 region: CASSLGQRGYNEQFF. For the CDR3, the DNA is TGTGCCAGCAGCTTAGGCCAGCGGGGCTACAATGAGCAGTTCTTC.

Many counts were recorded for this clone. As DNA, the CDR3 is TGTGCCACCAGTGATCCCGCGAAGGGGAACTATGGCTACACCTTC. Translating gives CATSDPAKGNYGYTF. This rearrangement joins TRBV24-1 to TRBJ1-2, with D perhaps TRBD1 (5 bases). Germline CDR1 and CDR2: KGHDR and SFDVKD. V lost 3 bases and J lost 2, with 12 bases in between. CDR3 length: 15 amino acids.

The V call is TRBV13, the J call TRBJ2-1, with 9 bases that match TRBD2. This CDR3 comprises 16 residues. The germline gives CDR1 PRHDT, CDR2 FYEKMQ (reference sequence). The ends lost 7 bases at V and 3 bases at J; junction bases unmatched: 10. The chain's CDR3 is CASTLAASGVYNEQFF. CDR3 nucleotide sequence: TGTGCCAGCACGCTCGCCGCTAGCGGGGTCTACAATGAGCAGTTCTTC. Complete variable domain (other parts from reference TRBV13 and TRBJ2-1): AAGVIQSPRHLIKEKRETATLKCYPIPRHDTVYWYQQGPGQDPQFLISFYEKMQSDKGSIPDRFSAQQFSDYHSELNMSSLELGDSALYFCASTLAASGVYNEQFFGPGTRLTVL.

The CDR3 coding sequence is TGTGCCAGCAGTCCCACCCCAGATACGCAGTATTTT. The encoded protein is CASSPTPDTQYF. The chain carries TRBV28 and TRBJ2-3; no clear D gene. V was clipped by 5 bases and J by 4 bases, with 7 bases between them. This CDR3 is 12 amino acids long. Germline V gives CDR1 MDHEN, CDR2 SYDVKM.

The CDR3 spells CASTAALGGYEQYF. Written as DNA, the CDR3 is TGTGCCAGTACCGCCGCCCTAGGTGGATACGAGCAGTACTTC. This chain joins TRBV19 and TRBJ2-7; D unclear. Trimming pared 7 bases from V and 4 bases from J, leaving 17 bases between. This CDR3 has 14 amino acids. Germline-derived CDR1 and CDR2 are LNHDA and SQIVND (reference sequence).

This chain uses TRBV29-1 with TRBJ1-2; 10 bases fit TRBD1. Germline-derived CDR1 and CDR2 are SQVTM and ANQGSEA. The CDR3 consists of 14 residues. The junction had 9 bases not matched to a gene; V was cut back by 4 bases and J by 7 bases. Here the CDR3 reads CSVADRGATTGYTF. The CDR3 coding sequence is TGCAGCGTTGCGGACAGGGGGGCTACTACTGGCTACACCTTC. Combining the CDR3 with reference TRBV29-1 and TRBJ1-2 gives the whole variable domain SAVISQKPSRDICQRGTSLTIQCQVDSQVTMMFWYRQQPGQSLTLIATANQGSEATYESGFVIDKFPISRPNLTFSTLTVSNMSPEDSSIYLCSVADRGATTGYTFGSGTRLTVV.

The chain couples TRBV24-1 to TRBJ2-3; 9 bases map to TRBD1. The ends lost 5 bases at V and 4 bases at J; junction bases unmatched: 3. The CDR3 consists of 14 residues. Germline V lookup: CDR1 KGHDR, CDR2 SFDVKD. DNA for the CDR3: TGTGCCACCAGTGTGGGACAGGGCTCAGATACGCAGTATTTT. It specifies CATSVGQGSDTQYF.

V and J are TRBV30 and TRBJ2-7, with D unclear. Germline V gives CDR1 GTSNPN, CDR2 SVGIG (reference sequence). CDR3 length equals 12 residues. The V gene lost 0 bases and the J gene lost 3 bases, with 6 bases spanning the gap. The DNA for the CDR3 is TGTGCCTGGAGTGTCGGGTTCTACGAGCAGTACTTC. This codes for CAWSVGFYEQYF.

The genes are TRBV5-1 and TRBJ2-2; TRBD1 or TRBD2 may be the D gene (6 bases each). CDR1 SGHRS and CDR2 YFSETQ come from the germline V gene. The V end was cut by 2 bases, the J end by 2 bases, with 13 bases between. CDR3 size: 16 residues. The CDR3 loop reads CASSFSGAENTGELFF. CDR3 sequence (DNA): TGCGCCAGCAGCTTCTCGGGGGCTGAAAACACCGGGGAGCTGTTTTTT.

The V gene is TRBV7-9, the J gene TRBJ1-2; D ambiguous. Trimming left V 1 base short and J 5 bases short, with 14 bases between. Germline values: CDR1 SEHNR, CDR2 FQNEAQ (reference sequence). CDR3 length: 15 amino acids. CDR3 in DNA: TGTGCCAGCAGCTTAGAGGGTCAGTCCTTTTATGGCTACACCTTC. This encodes CASSLEGQSFYGYTF. Full variable domain (rest looked up from reference TRBV7-9 and TRBJ1-2): DTGVSQNPRHKITKRGQNVTFRCDPISEHNRLYWYRQTLGQGPEFLTYFQNEAQLEKSRLLSDRFSAERPKGSFSTLEIQRTEQGDSAMYLCASSLEGQSFYGYTFGSGTRLTVV.

The chain combines TRBV11-2 with TRBJ1-6; D perhaps matches TRBD1 (6 bases). The V gene lost 5 bases and the J gene lost 7 bases, with 12 bases spanning the gap. CDR1 and CDR2 from the germline V gene are SGHAT and FQNNGV. There are 14 residues in the CDR3. The DNA of the CDR3 is TGTGCCAGCAGCCTCGGGGGCCCGAATTCACCCCTCCACTTT. Translation gives CASSLGGPNSPLHF.

The rearrangement joins TRBV7-9 to TRBJ2-7; D is undetermined. This CDR3 comprises 13 residues. V was shortened by 4 bases and J by 3 bases, with 10 bases between the two germline ends. The V gene's germline CDR1 is SEHNR and CDR2 FQNEAQ (reference sequence). This chain's CDR3 is CASSSPVSYEQYF. The CDR3 bases are TGTGCCAGCAGCTCCCCTGTAAGCTACGAGCAGTACTTC.